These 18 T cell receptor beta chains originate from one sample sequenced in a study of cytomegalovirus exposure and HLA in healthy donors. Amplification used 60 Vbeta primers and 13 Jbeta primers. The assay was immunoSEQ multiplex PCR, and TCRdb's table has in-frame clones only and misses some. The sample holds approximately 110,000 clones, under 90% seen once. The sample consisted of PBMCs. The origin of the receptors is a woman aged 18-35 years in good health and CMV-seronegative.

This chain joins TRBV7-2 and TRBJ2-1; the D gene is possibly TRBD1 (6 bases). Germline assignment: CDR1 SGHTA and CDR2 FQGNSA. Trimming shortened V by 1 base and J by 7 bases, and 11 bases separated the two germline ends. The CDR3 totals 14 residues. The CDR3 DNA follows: TGTGCCAGCAGCTTAGTAGGGGGACGAAATGAGCAGTTCTTC. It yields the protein CASSLVGGRNEQFF.

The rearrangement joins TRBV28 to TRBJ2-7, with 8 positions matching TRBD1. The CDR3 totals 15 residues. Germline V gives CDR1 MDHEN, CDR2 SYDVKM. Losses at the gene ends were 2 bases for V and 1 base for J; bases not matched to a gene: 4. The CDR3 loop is CASSLVDRGSYEQYF. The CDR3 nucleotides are TGTGCCAGCAGTTTAGTAGACAGGGGTTCCTACGAGCAGTACTTC.

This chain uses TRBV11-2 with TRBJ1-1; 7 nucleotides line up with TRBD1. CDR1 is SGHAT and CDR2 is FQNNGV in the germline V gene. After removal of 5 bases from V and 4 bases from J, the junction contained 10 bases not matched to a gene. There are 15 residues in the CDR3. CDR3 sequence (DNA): TGTGCCAGCAGCGTGACAGGGATGGACCTCACTGAAGCTTTCTTT. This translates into CASSVTGMDLTEAFF. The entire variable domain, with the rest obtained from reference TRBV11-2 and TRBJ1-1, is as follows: EAGVAQSPRYKIIEKRQSVAFWCNPISGHATLYWYQQILGQGPKLLIQFQNNGVVDDSQLPKDRFSAERLKGVDSTLKIQPAKLEDSAVYLCASSVTGMDLTEAFFGQGTRLTVV.

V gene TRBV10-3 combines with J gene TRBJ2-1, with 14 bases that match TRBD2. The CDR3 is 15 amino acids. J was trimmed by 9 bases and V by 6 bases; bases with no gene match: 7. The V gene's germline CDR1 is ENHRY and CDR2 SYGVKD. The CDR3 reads CAISETSGRVPEQFF. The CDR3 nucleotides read TGTGCCATCAGCGAGACTAGCGGGAGGGTACCTGAGCAGTTCTTC.

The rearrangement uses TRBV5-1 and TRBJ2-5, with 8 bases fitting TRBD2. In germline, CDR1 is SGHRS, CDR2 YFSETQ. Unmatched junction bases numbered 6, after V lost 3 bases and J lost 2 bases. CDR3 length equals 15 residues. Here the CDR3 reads CASSYSGGLQETQYF. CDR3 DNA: TGCGCCAGCAGCTACAGCGGGGGCCTACAAGAGACCCAGTACTTC.

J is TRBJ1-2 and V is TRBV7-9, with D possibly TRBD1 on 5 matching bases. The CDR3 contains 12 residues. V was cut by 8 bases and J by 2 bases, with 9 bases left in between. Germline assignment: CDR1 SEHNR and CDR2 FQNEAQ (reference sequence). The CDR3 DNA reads TGTGCCAGCCAGACAGAGAACTATGGCTACACCTTC. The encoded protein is CASQTENYGYTF. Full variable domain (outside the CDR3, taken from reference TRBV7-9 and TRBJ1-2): DTGVSQNPRHKITKRGQNVTFRCDPISEHNRLYWYRQTLGQGPEFLTYFQNEAQLEKSRLLSDRFSAERPKGSFSTLEIQRTEQGDSAMYLCASQTENYGYTFGSGTRLTVV.

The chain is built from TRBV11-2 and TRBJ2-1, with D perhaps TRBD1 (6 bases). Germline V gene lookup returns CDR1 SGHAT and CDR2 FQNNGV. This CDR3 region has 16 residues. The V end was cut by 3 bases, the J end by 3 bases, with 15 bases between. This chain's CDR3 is CASSFLQGWNYNEQFF. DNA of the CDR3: TGTGCCAGCAGCTTTTTACAGGGTTGGAACTACAATGAGCAGTTCTTC.

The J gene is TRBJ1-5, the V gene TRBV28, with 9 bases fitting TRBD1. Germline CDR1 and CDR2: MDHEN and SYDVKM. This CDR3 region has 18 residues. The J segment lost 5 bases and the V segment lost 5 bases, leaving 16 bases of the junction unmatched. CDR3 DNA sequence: TGTGCCAGCAGTCCGGGACAGGGCTTCCGAATTATGTATCAGCCCCAGCATTTT. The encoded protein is CASSPGQGFRIMYQPQHF.

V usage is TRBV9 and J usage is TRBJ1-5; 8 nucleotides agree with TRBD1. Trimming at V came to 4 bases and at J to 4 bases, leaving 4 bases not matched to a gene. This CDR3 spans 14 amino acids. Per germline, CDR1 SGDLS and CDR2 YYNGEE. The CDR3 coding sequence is TGTGCCAGCAGCCCAGGGGGCCCGAATCAGCCCCAGCATTTT. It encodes CASSPGGPNQPQHF.

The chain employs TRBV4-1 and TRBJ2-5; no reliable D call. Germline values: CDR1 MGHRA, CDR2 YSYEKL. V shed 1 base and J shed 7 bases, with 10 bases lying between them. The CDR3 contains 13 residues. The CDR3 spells CASSQAGLGTQYF. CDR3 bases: TGCGCCAGCAGCCAAGCGGGTTTAGGGACCCAGTACTTC.

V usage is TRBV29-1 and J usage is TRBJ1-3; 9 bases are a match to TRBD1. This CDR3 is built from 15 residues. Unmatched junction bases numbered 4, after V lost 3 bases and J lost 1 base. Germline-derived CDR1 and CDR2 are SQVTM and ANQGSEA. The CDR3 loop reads CSVEKGQGSGNTIYF. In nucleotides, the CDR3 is TGCAGCGTTGAGAAGGGACAGGGATCTGGAAACACCATATATTTT.

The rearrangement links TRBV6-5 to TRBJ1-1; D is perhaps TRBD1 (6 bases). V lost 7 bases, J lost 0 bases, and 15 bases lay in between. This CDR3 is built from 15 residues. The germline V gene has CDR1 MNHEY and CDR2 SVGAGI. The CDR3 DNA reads TGTGCCAGCACCTCACAGGGAAAACTGAACACTGAAGCTTTCTTT. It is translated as CASTSQGKLNTEAFF.

CDR3 protein: CASSLGLGEVDEQYF. CDR3 in DNA: TGTGCCAGCAGCTTAGGCCTCGGGGAGGTCGACGAGCAGTACTTC. This chain joins TRBV11-2 and TRBJ2-7, with D tentatively TRBD2 (6 bases). This CDR3 is built from 15 residues. Germline values: CDR1 SGHAT, CDR2 FQNNGV. Trimming shortened V by 1 base and J by 5 bases, and 15 bases separated the two germline ends.

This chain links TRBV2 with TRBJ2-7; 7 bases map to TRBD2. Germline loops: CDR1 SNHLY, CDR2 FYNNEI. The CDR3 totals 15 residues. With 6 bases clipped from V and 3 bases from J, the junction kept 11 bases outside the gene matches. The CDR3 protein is CASRAGRAAVYEQYF. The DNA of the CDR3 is TGTGCCAGCAGAGCGGGGAGAGCTGCAGTCTACGAGCAGTACTTC.

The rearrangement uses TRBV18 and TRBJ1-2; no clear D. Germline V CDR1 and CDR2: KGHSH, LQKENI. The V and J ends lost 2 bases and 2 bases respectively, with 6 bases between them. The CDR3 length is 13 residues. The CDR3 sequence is CASSPGENYGYTF. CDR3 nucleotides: TGTGCCAGCTCACCAGGAGAGAACTATGGCTACACCTTC.

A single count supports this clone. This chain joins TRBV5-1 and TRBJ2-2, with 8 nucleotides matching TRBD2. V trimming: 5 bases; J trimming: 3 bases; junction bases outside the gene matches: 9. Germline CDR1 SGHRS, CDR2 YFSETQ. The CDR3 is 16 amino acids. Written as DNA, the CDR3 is TGCGCCAGCAGTTCTACTTCGGGAGGGCACACCGGGGAGCTGTTTTTT. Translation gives CASSSTSGGHTGELFF. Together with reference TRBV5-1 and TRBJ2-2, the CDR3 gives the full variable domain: KAGVTQTPRYLIKTRGQQVTLSCSPISGHRSVSWYQQTPGQGLQFLFEYFSETQRNKGNFPGRFSGRQFSNSRSEMNVSTLELGDSALYLCASSSTSGGHTGELFFGEGSRLTVL.

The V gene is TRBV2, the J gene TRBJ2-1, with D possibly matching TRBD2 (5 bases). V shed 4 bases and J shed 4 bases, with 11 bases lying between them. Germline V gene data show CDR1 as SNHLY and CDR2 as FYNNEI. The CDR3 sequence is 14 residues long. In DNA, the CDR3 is TGTGCCAGCAGTGCCACGGACTGGTACAATGAGCAGTTCTTC. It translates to CASSATDWYNEQFF.

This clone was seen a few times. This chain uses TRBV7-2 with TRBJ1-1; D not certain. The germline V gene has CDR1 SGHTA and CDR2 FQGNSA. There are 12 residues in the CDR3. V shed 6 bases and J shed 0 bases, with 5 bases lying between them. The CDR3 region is CASSSMNTEAFF. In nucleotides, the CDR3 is TGTGCCAGCAGTTCCATGAACACTGAAGCTTTCTTT.